This TCR beta chain was documented in a study of breast tumors, draining lymph nodes, adjacent tissues. General study results and limits: Tumor TCR diversity was below lymph nodes but above nontumor tissue. Data only fit, rather than demonstrated, lymph node origin of most tumor T cells. The data were judged consistent with most tumor T cells coming from lymph node and expanding in tumor. Tumor and nontumor repertoires were significantly more similar in luminal-like than in basal-like breast cancer.

In this sample, this clonotype turned up a few times. Its specificity is unknown. TCRdb ran MiXCR on the multiplex PCR reads and lists one entry per CDR3 protein. In the table there are around 130,000 distinct CDR3 sequences, nearly 20% of which are singletons. Breast cancer patients provided tissue from their axillary draining lymph nodes. Germline lookup yields CDR1 SGHDT and CDR2 YYEEEE. V was clipped by 4 bases and J by 8 bases, with 7 bases between them. The CDR3 is 11 residues long. Sequenced material: axillary lymph node tissue. This receptor was obtained from a female donor with breast cancer. Some clones in this sample may be carry-over from other donors' samples. V is TRBV5-6 and J is TRBJ2-1; unclear D gene. The CDR3 DNA reads TGTGCCAGCAGCCTAGGTTATGAGCAGTTCTTC. Amino acids: CASSLGYEQFF.